The clone carrying this T cell receptor (beta chain) was observed at least ten times. TCR beta CDR3 region amplification was performed from RNA transcripts. First-round RT-PCR with HTBI primers amplified the TCR CDR3 region. TCRdb redid the calling of the multiplex PCR reads with MiXCR, one entry per CDR3 protein. Here the sample spans about 300,000 distinct CDR3 sequences, roughly 18% being singletons. The germline gives CDR1 KGHDR, CDR2 SFDVKD. This CDR3 spans 17 amino acids. Trimming removed 3 bases from V and 0 bases from J, with 14 bases in between. These data belong to a study of T cells in Graves' hyperthyroidism and ophthalmopathy.

The origin of this receptor is a man aged 50 to 59 with Graves' ophthalmopathy. Source material: blood. The V gene is TRBV24-1, the J gene TRBJ2-1, with a tentative D call TRBD2 (6 bases). The CDR3 DNA reads TGTGCCACCAGTGATAAGCTCAGCGGGTTCTCCTACAATGAGCAGTTCTTC. Translated: CATSDKLSGFSYNEQFF.